One sample yielded the 24 T cell receptor beta chains listed below, sequenced in a study of cytomegalovirus exposure and HLA in healthy donors (dated by TCRdb to 2016 to 2017). The library was generated by the immunoSEQ multiplex PCR assay. A mixture of 60 forward primers for TCR Vbeta segments and 13 reverse primers for TCR Jbeta segments was used in the multiplex PCR. TCRdb re-hosts the immuneACCESS table, in-frame sequences only. Its copies lack some clones; in the studies checked, an unresolved V gene accounts for under half of them, and the cause for the rest is not known. Present in this sample are around 130,000 clones, roughly four fifths of which were seen just once. Around 1.5% of the sample is taken by the ten largest. Sequenced input: PBMCs. These receptors all stem from a woman younger than 35 in good health and CMV-seronegative.

The table lists this clone with a few counts. The rearrangement joins TRBV20-1 to TRBJ2-1; D call uncertain. V lost 2 bases and J lost 7, with 6 bases in between. Germline V gives CDR1 DFQATT, CDR2 SNEGSKA (reference sequence). The CDR3 covers 11 residues. The CDR3 sequence: CSARLRNEQFF. For the CDR3, the DNA is TGCAGTGCTAGACTCCGTAATGAGCAGTTCTTC.

The genes are TRBV6-5 and TRBJ2-1, with TRBD2 as a possible D gene (6 bases). CDR1 and CDR2 (germline): MNHEY, SVGAGI. The CDR3 totals 14 residues. V was shortened by 8 bases and J by 5 bases, with 16 bases between the two germline ends. CDR3 nucleotide sequence: TGTGCCAGCGGGCGGGGCAGCAGCCACAATGAGCAGTTCTTC. Protein sequence: CASGRGSSHNEQFF.

The V and J genes are TRBV6-1 and TRBJ1-2; weak D call: TRBD1 (6 bases). The V gene's germline CDR1 is MNHNS and CDR2 SASEGT. V lost 1 base and J 4 bases, leaving 7 bases between the germline ends. The CDR3 sequence is 13 residues long. Here the CDR3 DNA reads TGTGCCAGCAGTGAAGGGACAGTCTATGGCTACACCTTC. Its translation is CASSEGTVYGYTF.

This chain connects TRBV10-3 to TRBJ1-1; the match to TRBD1 covers 10 bases. V lost 5 bases, J lost 2 bases, and 8 bases stayed unmatched. This CDR3 has 16 amino acids. Per the germline V gene, CDR1 is ENHRY and CDR2 is SYGVKD. CDR3 sequence reads: CAISFNRDRGNTEAFF. The CDR3 region has the DNA TGTGCCATCAGTTTCAATCGGGACAGGGGAAACACTGAAGCTTTCTTT.

The V call is TRBV7-9, the J call TRBJ2-7; D perhaps matches TRBD2 (5 bases). Germline CDR1 SEHNR, CDR2 FQNEAQ (reference sequence). V was trimmed by 4 bases and J by 7 bases, leaving 11 bases between them. The CDR3 runs to 12 residues. CDR3 sequence: CASSYPSGEQYF. In nucleotides, the CDR3 is TGTGCCAGCAGCTATCCATCGGGGGAGCAGTACTTC.

In this sample, this clone turned up a few times. V is TRBV9 and J is TRBJ1-1; no reliable D call. Germline values: CDR1 SGDLS, CDR2 YYNGEE. The CDR3 totals 15 residues. Trimming pared 0 bases from V and 5 bases from J, leaving 14 bases between. The CDR3 nucleotides are TGTGCCAGCAGCGTAGCCAGAGGAGTTTTGACTGAAGCTTTCTTT. Its protein product is CASSVARGVLTEAFF. Together with reference TRBV9 and TRBJ1-1, the CDR3 gives the full variable domain: DSGVTQTPKHLITATGQRVTLRCSPRSGDLSVYWYQQSLDQGLQFLIQYYNGEERAKGNILERFSAQQFPDLHSELNLSSLELGDSALYFCASSVARGVLTEAFFGQGTRLTVV.

This chain joins TRBV19 and TRBJ1-2; D unresolved. The CDR3 covers 13 residues. CDR1 and CDR2 from the germline V gene are LNHDA and SQIVND (reference sequence). V was cut by 3 bases and J by 8 bases, with 13 bases left in between. In DNA form, the CDR3 reads TGTGCCAGTAGTATCGGGGTAAATTACGGCTACACCTTC. This codes for CASSIGVNYGYTF.

This clone was detected a few times. This sequence joins TRBV30 and TRBJ1-2, with D perhaps matching TRBD1 (5 bases). The ends were cut back, 7 bases at V and 3 bases at J, with 24 bases in the middle. Germline V CDR1 and CDR2: GTSNPN, SVGIG (reference sequence). This CDR3 has 16 residues. The CDR3 DNA sequence: TGTGCCTTTGTCCCAGGGACTCTCCCTTATGACTATGGCTACACCTTC. Translated, it gives CAFVPGTLPYDYGYTF.

This chain uses TRBV6-1 with TRBJ1-5, with 9 bases that match TRBD1. In germline, CDR1 is MNHNS, CDR2 SASEGT. The length of the CDR3 is 16 residues. V dropped 4 bases and J dropped 6; count of bases not matched to a gene: 10. In DNA form, the CDR3 reads TGTGCCAGCAGTGGACCTCCGGGACAGGGAGGTCAGCCCCAGCATTTT. This sequence encodes CASSGPPGQGGQPQHF.

This clone was counted a single time. This sequence joins TRBV12-5 and TRBJ2-2, with a tentative D call TRBD1 (6 bases). This CDR3 contains 17 residues. V dropped 0 bases and J dropped 2 bases, with 13 bases sitting between them. Germline V lookup: CDR1 LGHNT, CDR2 FRNRAP. CDR3 nucleotide sequence: TGTGCTAGTGGTTTGGTACGAGAGACAGGTAACACCGGGGAGCTGTTTTTT. Its protein is CASGLVRETGNTGELFF.

The rearrangement links TRBV5-8 to TRBJ1-5; no reliable D call. V dropped 0 bases and J dropped 0 bases, with 13 bases sitting between them. The length of the CDR3 is 17 residues. CDR1 and CDR2 from the germline V gene are SGHTS and YDEGEE. The DNA of the CDR3 is TGTGCCAGCAGCTTGGGGTCGCTGGCTCTTAGCAATCAGCCCCAGCATTTT. It specifies CASSLGSLALSNQPQHF.

V usage is TRBV4-1 and J usage is TRBJ2-7; the match to TRBD2 covers 13 bases. This CDR3 has 15 amino acids. After removal of 3 bases from V and 5 bases from J, the junction contained 4 bases not matched to a gene. Germline V lookup: CDR1 MGHRA, CDR2 YSYEKL. CDR3 residues: CASSHGTSGMDEQYF. DNA of the CDR3: TGCGCCAGCAGCCACGGGACTAGCGGGATGGACGAGCAGTACTTC.

This rearrangement joins TRBV7-3 to TRBJ1-1; TRBD1 might be the D (5 bases). Trimming left V 1 base short and J 5 bases short, with 8 bases between. The CDR3 is made up of 13 amino acids. Looked up from germline, CDR1 is SGHTA and CDR2 is FQGTGA. The chain's CDR3 is CASSLNRYTEAFF. For the CDR3, the DNA is TGTGCCAGCAGCTTAAACAGGTATACTGAAGCTTTCTTT.

The chain uses TRBV9 and TRBJ1-1, with TRBD1 matching 10 bases. The length of the CDR3 is 13 residues. V dropped 0 bases and J dropped 11; count of bases not matched to a gene: 4. Germline lookup yields CDR1 SGDLS and CDR2 YYNGEE. This CDR3 is CASSVEGQGTAFF. In nucleotides, the CDR3 is TGTGCCAGCAGCGTAGAGGGACAGGGGACGGCTTTCTTT.

The chain has TRBV9 and TRBJ1-2; D may be TRBD1 (5 bases). V lost 0 bases, J lost 7 bases, and 13 bases lay in between. Germline-derived CDR1 and CDR2 are SGDLS and YYNGEE. The CDR3 length is 14 residues. CDR3 DNA sequence: TGTGCCAGCAGCGTAGTGGGGCAGCTCGGTGGCTACACCTTC. Its protein product is CASSVVGQLGGYTF.

The rearrangement uses TRBV5-1 and TRBJ2-7; 11 nucleotides line up with TRBD2. Trimming cost V 3 bases and J 6 bases; bases outside gene matches: 8. Germline V gene lookup returns CDR1 SGHRS and CDR2 YFSETQ. The CDR3 is 15 amino acids. CDR3 in amino acids: CASSSLLGTSGEQYF. In DNA, the CDR3 is TGCGCCAGCAGCTCTCTCCTGGGGACTAGCGGCGAGCAGTACTTC.

CDR3 nucleotides: TGTGCCAGCAGTCCTCAGGGGCGCCAGGCTTTCTTT. Translated, it gives CASSPQGRQAFF. The chain joins TRBV2 to TRBJ1-1, with TRBD1 as a possible D gene (6 bases). Germline V lookup: CDR1 SNHLY, CDR2 FYNNEI. Trimming cost V 5 bases and J 11 bases, with 15 bases left between them. The CDR3 extends over 12 amino acids.

This sequence joins TRBV9 and TRBJ2-2; 11 nucleotides align to TRBD2. Per the germline V gene, CDR1 is SGDLS and CDR2 is YYNGEE. The CDR3 has 16 amino acids. Trimming removed 0 bases from V and 5 bases from J; junction bases left unmatched: 3. The CDR3 nucleotides read TGTGCCAGCAGCGTAGTTACTAGCGGGAGTACCGGGGAGCTGTTTTTT. Residues: CASSVVTSGSTGELFF.

V and J are TRBV18 and TRBJ1-4, with D possibly matching TRBD1 (6 bases). The V gene lost 3 bases and the J gene lost 6 bases, with 11 bases spanning the gap. CDR1 is KGHSH, CDR2 LQKENI, per germline. The CDR3 totals 14 residues. This chain's CDR3 is CASSPRGFDEKLFF. CDR3 sequence (DNA): TGTGCCAGCTCACCGAGGGGGTTCGATGAAAAACTGTTTTTT. The complete variable domain, with remaining parts taken from reference TRBV18 and TRBJ1-4, reads NAGVMQNPRHLVRRRGQEARLRCSPMKGHSHVYWYRQLPEEGLKFMVYLQKENIIDESGMPKERFSAEFPKEGPSILRIQQVVRGDSAAYFCASSPRGFDEKLFFGSGTQLSVL.

This clone qualifies as medium-sized. V gene TRBV19 combines with J gene TRBJ1-5; maybe TRBD1 (5 bases). Germline CDR1 and CDR2: LNHDA and SQIVND (reference sequence). The CDR3 sequence is 15 residues long. The ends were cut back, 5 bases at V and 2 bases at J, with 13 bases in the middle. As DNA, the CDR3 is TGTGCCAGTAGTTTAGGGGTTAGCGGCAATCAGCCCCAGCATTTT. Translating gives CASSLGVSGNQPQHF.

This chain links TRBV15 with TRBJ2-7; a possible D gene is TRBD1 (6 bases). The CDR3 extends over 14 amino acids. The V gene's germline CDR1 is LNHNV and CDR2 YYDKDF (reference sequence). V was trimmed by 5 bases and J by 3 bases, leaving 14 bases between them. The CDR3 DNA sequence: TGTGCCACCAGCTATCTCAGGGGAAGCTACGAGCAGTACTTC. Encoded protein: CATSYLRGSYEQYF. Full variable domain (missing parts from reference TRBV15 and TRBJ2-7): DAMVIQNPRYQVTQFGKPVTLSCSQTLNHNVMYWYQQKSSQAPKLLFHYYDKDFNNEADTPDNFQSRRPNTSFCFLDIRSPGLGDTAMYLCATSYLRGSYEQYFGPGTRLTVT.

The gene calls are TRBV19 and TRBJ2-1; 8 bases map to TRBD2. V shed 4 bases and J 3 bases; nucleotides not matched to a gene: 5. The CDR3 has 15 residues. Germline loops: CDR1 LNHDA, CDR2 SQIVND (reference sequence). The chain's CDR3 is CASSSIAGYYNEQFF. Written as DNA, the CDR3 is TGTGCCAGTAGTAGTATAGCGGGATACTACAATGAGCAGTTCTTC.

The V gene is TRBV9, the J gene TRBJ2-3; D unresolved. V was clipped by 3 bases and J by 1 base, with 9 bases between them. The germline V gene encodes CDR1 SGDLS and CDR2 YYNGEE. The CDR3 is 14 residues long. CDR3 DNA: TGTGCCAGCAGCGCAAAGACTGGCACAGATACGCAGTATTTT. It is translated as CASSAKTGTDTQYF.

The chain couples TRBV7-2 to TRBJ2-1; 7 positions agree with TRBD1. The trim removed 5 bases at V and 0 bases at J, leaving 4 bases unmatched. Per the germline V gene, CDR1 is SGHTA and CDR2 is FQGNSA. The CDR3 is 15 residues long. The CDR3 coding sequence is TGTGCCAGCAGCCCGGACAGGAGCTCCTACAATGAGCAGTTCTTC. Protein: CASSPDRSSYNEQFF. The variable domain in full, completed from reference TRBV7-2 and TRBJ2-1, reads GAGVSQSPSNKVTEKGKDVELRCDPISGHTALYWYRQSLGQGLEFLIYFQGNSAPDKSGLPSDRFSAERTGGSVSTLTIQRTQQEDSAVYLCASSPDRSSYNEQFFGPGTRLTVL.